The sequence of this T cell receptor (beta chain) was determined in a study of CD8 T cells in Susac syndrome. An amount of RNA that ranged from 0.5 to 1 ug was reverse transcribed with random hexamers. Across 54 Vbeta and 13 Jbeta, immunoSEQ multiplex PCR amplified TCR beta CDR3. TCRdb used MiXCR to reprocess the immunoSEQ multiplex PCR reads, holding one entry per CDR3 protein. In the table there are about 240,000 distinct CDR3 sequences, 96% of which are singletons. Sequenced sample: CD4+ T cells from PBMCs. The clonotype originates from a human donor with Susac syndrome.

The CDR3 sequence is CASSVRDSQETQYF. The CDR3 region has the DNA TGTGCCAGCAGCGTCAGGGACAGCCAAGAGACCCAGTACTTC. The rearrangement links TRBV11-3 to TRBJ2-5; 7 bases line up with TRBD1. The CDR3 covers 14 residues. Per germline, CDR1 SGHNT and CDR2 YENEEA. J was trimmed by 1 base and V by 5 bases; bases with no gene match: 4.